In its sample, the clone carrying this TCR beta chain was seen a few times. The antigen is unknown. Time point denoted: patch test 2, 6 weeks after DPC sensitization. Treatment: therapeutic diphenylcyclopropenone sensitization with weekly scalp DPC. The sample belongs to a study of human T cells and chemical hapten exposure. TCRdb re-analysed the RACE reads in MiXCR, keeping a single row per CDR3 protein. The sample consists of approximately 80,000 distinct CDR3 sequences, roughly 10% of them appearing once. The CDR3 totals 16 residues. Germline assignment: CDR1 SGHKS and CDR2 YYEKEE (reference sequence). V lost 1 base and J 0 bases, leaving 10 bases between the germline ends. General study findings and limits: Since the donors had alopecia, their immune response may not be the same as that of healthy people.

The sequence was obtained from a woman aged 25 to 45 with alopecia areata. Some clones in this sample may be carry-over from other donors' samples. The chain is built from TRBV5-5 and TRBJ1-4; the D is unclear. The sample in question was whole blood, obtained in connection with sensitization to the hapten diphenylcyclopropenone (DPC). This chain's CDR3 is CASSLRAGATNEKLFF. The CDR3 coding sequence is TGTGCCAGCAGCTTGCGAGCCGGGGCAACTAATGAAAAACTGTTTTTT.